Listed below are T cell receptor beta chains from one sample, sequenced in a study of shared clonotypes between healthy human individuals. The table came from immunoSEQ multiplex PCR; TCRdb's copy has only in-frame clones and leaves some out. The repertoire includes about 1.5 million clones, around 98% of them detected once, and approximately 0.44% sits in the top ten. The sample consisted of naive CD4+ T cells sorted from blood. These receptors all stem from a man aged 30 to 39 in good health. CDR3s include the opening cysteine and the closing phenylalanine or tryptophan. D genes are given only for firm matches. Clone sizes are given selectively: once, few, many, or a class where the clone is expanded.

size,J,V,D,CDR3,DNA
-,TRBJ2-7,TRBV10-3,-,CAISAKRDTYEQYF,TGTGCCATCAGTGCAAAGCGGGACACCTACGAGCAGTACTTC
-,TRBJ2-4,TRBV2,-,CASRGITDSLAKNIQYF,TGTGCCAGCAGGGGCATAACAGACAGCTTAGCCAAAAACATTCAGTACTTC
-,TRBJ2-7,TRBV7-2,TRBD2,CASSLLPGRSYEQYF,TGTGCCAGCAGCTTACTTCCCGGGAGGAGCTACGAGCAGTACTTC
-,TRBJ2-1,TRBV10-3,-,CAIRGLNEQFF,TGTGCCATCCGGGGGCTTAATGAGCAGTTCTTC
once,TRBJ2-1,TRBV9,-,CASSEGPFDEQFF,TGTGCCAGCAGCGAGGGCCCATTCGACGAGCAGTTCTTC
-,TRBJ1-5,TRBV27,-,CASSPRRGAQHF,TGTGCCAGCAGCCCACGGAGGGGGGCCCAGCATTTT
-,TRBJ2-3,TRBV29-1,-,CSVSHGDSTDTQYF,TGCAGCGTTTCACACGGGGACAGCACAGATACGCAGTATTTT
-,TRBJ1-5,TRBV10-3,-,CAIKGGAVEPQHF,TGTGCCATCAAAGGGGGGGCCGTGGAGCCCCAGCATTTT
-,TRBJ2-1,TRBV2,TRBD2,CASRPSGSLNEQFF,TGTGCCAGCAGACCTAGCGGGAGCTTAAATGAGCAGTTCTTC
-,TRBJ2-7,TRBV6-1,-,CASSVYRDTSSYEQYF,TGTGCCAGCAGTGTTTACCGGGACACGAGCTCCTACGAGCAGTACTTC
-,TRBJ1-2,TRBV4-1,TRBD1,CASSPGQLKGYTF,TGCGCCAGCAGCCCGGGACAGTTGAAAGGCTACACCTTC
-,TRBJ2-1,TRBV30,-,CAWSAEGPSYNEQFF,TGTGCCTGGAGTGCCGAGGGACCCTCCTACAATGAGCAGTTCTTC
-,TRBJ2-5,TRBV11-2,TRBD2,CASSFTGGEATQYF,TGTGCCAGCAGCTTCACGGGGGGTGAGGCGACCCAGTACTTC
-,TRBJ1-5,TRBV18,-,CASSPFGGLGNQPQHF,TGTGCCAGCTCACCATTCGGGGGATTGGGCAATCAGCCCCAGCATTTT
once,TRBJ2-3,TRBV19,TRBD1,CATSTGTGWRDTQYF,TGTGCCACCAGTACCGGGACAGGGTGGAGAGATACGCAGTATTTT
-,TRBJ2-7,TRBV7-9,-,CASSWDAPSYEQYF,TGTGCCAGCAGCTGGGACGCGCCCTCCTACGAGCAGTACTTC